This T cell receptor (beta chain) was identified during a study of blood T cell repertoires in COVID-19. In the source study's methods: Estimation of nucleated cell counts was performed using reference gene primer amplification. The data were produced by immunoSEQ multiplex PCR, yet TCRdb's version contains in-frame clones alone and is incomplete. That table gives V, J and clone size, and the DNA gave D and trimming. The sample includes fewer than 200,000 clones, around 85% seen only once; the top ten take under 25%. Trimming removed 7 bases at V and 5 bases at J, with 12 bases between. There are 13 residues in the CDR3.

The clonotype was recovered from a man in his 70s with active or convalescent COVID-19. The sample consisted of peripheral blood. The chain couples TRBV12-3 or TRBV12-4 to TRBJ2-1; a weak D match, TRBD1 (6 bases). The CDR3 DNA is TGTGCCAGCACTCTTAGGGGGAACAATGAGCAGTTCTTC. Its translation: CASTLRGNNEQFF.